A single T cell receptor beta chain is shown here with its context. As yet, its antigen is unknown. The sample comes from a study of graft-versus-host responses after intestinal transplantation. Points from the study as a whole: There were GvH clones found in recipient marrow, and some of them appeared first in ileum or blood. Among circulating GvH clones, peak levels were associated with early post-transplant declines in HvG clones.

The table came from immunoSEQ multiplex PCR; TCRdb's copy has only in-frame clones and leaves some out. Of 62,000 or so clones listed, approximately 90% are singletons. This CDR3 region has 15 residues. Trimming took off 1 base at V and 3 bases at J, with 14 bases between the two ends. Germline V gene lookup returns CDR1 SGHDT and CDR2 YYEEEE. The origin of this receptor is a human patient who received an intestinal transplant, so some T cells may come from the graft donor. This specimen was PBMCs, taken 26 days after transplant. V is TRBV5-6 and J is TRBJ2-7, with D maybe TRBD1 (5 bases). CDR3 in DNA: TGTGCCAGCAGCTTGTTCTTCCGTGACAGCTACGAGCAGTACGTC. It codes for CASSLFFRDSYEQYV.